Described below is a single T cell receptor (beta chain) sequence and its context. The sample originates from a study of blood T cell repertoires in COVID-19. Original processing notes: Amplification from reference gene primers served as the basis for estimated nucleated cell counts. Clones were sequenced by immunoSEQ multiplex PCR, and TCRdb holds only the in-frame ones, with some missing. For V, J and clone size, that table is used; D and trimming come from the DNA. The sample has approximately 80,000 clones; approximately 76% are singletons. The CDR3 runs 17 residues. Trimming took 3 bases from V and 1 from J; bases not matched to a gene: 12. Germline V gene sequence: CDR1 SGDLS, CDR2 YYNGEE.

The V and J genes are TRBV9 and TRBJ1-1; 7 positions agree with TRBD1. Sample: peripheral blood. The TCR was taken from a man aged 65-85 years with active or convalescent COVID-19. CDR3 residues: CASSGARARGTNTEAFF. CDR3 nucleotides: TGTGCCAGCAGCGGAGCACGGGCCAGGGGGACGAACACTGAAGCTTTCTTT.